This is a list of T cell receptor beta chains from one sample in a study of radiation and T cells in renal cell carcinoma. Clones were read by immunoSEQ multiplex PCR, and TCRdb kept only the in-frame ones, dropping some. The profile shows 22,000 or so clones, more than 40% of them singletons. The sequencing used tumor tissue, collected from a patient whose treatment included radiotherapy and nephrectomy. The receptors come from a woman between 45 and 65 years old with renal cell carcinoma. Both conserved end residues are part of each CDR3. Fields, in order: V gene, D gene, J gene, CDR3 protein. D genes are given only for firm matches.

v_call: TRBV5-1
d_call: TRBD1
j_call: TRBJ1-2
cdr3_aa: CASSLEADRGLRYTF

v_call: TRBV9
d_call: TRBD1
j_call: TRBJ1-4
cdr3_aa: CASSLGQGKGKLFF

v_call: TRBV16
d_call: -
j_call: TRBJ2-2
cdr3_aa: CASSQSRTPEWELFF

v_call: TRBV2
d_call: -
j_call: TRBJ1-2
cdr3_aa: CASSVAPDYGYTF

v_call: TRBV4-3
d_call: -
j_call: TRBJ1-6
cdr3_aa: CASSQDGTTNSPLHF

v_call: TRBV6-5
d_call: TRBD1
j_call: TRBJ1-1
cdr3_aa: CASRRTGHTEAFF

v_call: TRBV5-1
d_call: TRBD1
j_call: TRBJ2-7
cdr3_aa: CASSFLQGGNEQYF

v_call: TRBV5-1
d_call: TRBD1
j_call: TRBJ2-4
cdr3_aa: CASSQGTGINIQYF

v_call: TRBV5-1
d_call: -
j_call: TRBJ1-2
cdr3_aa: CASSLEVRGYGYTF

v_call: TRBV5-8
d_call: -
j_call: TRBJ2-5
cdr3_aa: CASSLGTRRDQETQYF

v_call: TRBV14
d_call: -
j_call: TRBJ2-7
cdr3_aa: CASSQDLGLSYEQYF

v_call: TRBV4-3
d_call: TRBD2
j_call: TRBJ2-5
cdr3_aa: CASSRTTSVLETQYF

v_call: TRBV29-1
d_call: -
j_call: TRBJ1-2
cdr3_aa: CSVALGYGYTF

v_call: TRBV30
d_call: -
j_call: TRBJ1-1
cdr3_aa: CAWSVGYGGGEAFF

v_call: TRBV4-3
d_call: TRBD1
j_call: TRBJ2-7
cdr3_aa: CASSRGTGGVHEQYF

v_call: TRBV7-9
d_call: TRBD1
j_call: TRBJ2-7
cdr3_aa: CASSPRDRGGYEQYF

v_call: TRBV6-4
d_call: -
j_call: TRBJ1-1
cdr3_aa: CASSLRLGNTEAFF

v_call: TRBV7-9
d_call: -
j_call: TRBJ1-4
cdr3_aa: CASSPGGGYEKLFF

v_call: TRBV5-5
d_call: -
j_call: TRBJ1-1
cdr3_aa: CASSYTAGPGTEAFF

v_call: TRBV10-3
d_call: -
j_call: TRBJ1-3
cdr3_aa: CAMNQGLGNTIYF

v_call: TRBV5-7
d_call: TRBD1
j_call: TRBJ1-4
cdr3_aa: CASSFGTGIQKLFF

v_call: TRBV30
d_call: -
j_call: TRBJ2-1
cdr3_aa: CAWSVGGGNGDEQFF

v_call: TRBV19
d_call: -
j_call: TRBJ1-2
cdr3_aa: CASKMGVQGYTF

v_call: TRBV5-1
d_call: TRBD2
j_call: TRBJ2-5
cdr3_aa: CASRASGDGRETQYF

v_call: TRBV6-4
d_call: -
j_call: TRBJ1-6
cdr3_aa: CASSPMSSYNSPLHF

v_call: TRBV7-2
d_call: -
j_call: TRBJ2-7
cdr3_aa: CASSHLYEQYF

v_call: TRBV13
d_call: -
j_call: TRBJ1-5
cdr3_aa: CASSEWQDSNQPQHF

v_call: TRBV6-5
d_call: TRBD1
j_call: TRBJ1-6
cdr3_aa: CASSDVQGSSPLHF

v_call: TRBV6-1
d_call: -
j_call: TRBJ1-6
cdr3_aa: CASSEERDSPLHF

v_call: TRBV30
d_call: -
j_call: TRBJ1-2
cdr3_aa: CAWGPPVRSGGYTF

v_call: TRBV2
d_call: -
j_call: TRBJ1-2
cdr3_aa: CASSEGLTDLYGYTF

v_call: TRBV5-5
d_call: TRBD2
j_call: TRBJ2-5
cdr3_aa: CASSPPQRGGGTQYF

v_call: TRBV30
d_call: TRBD1
j_call: TRBJ1-2
cdr3_aa: CAWSGGNYGYTF

v_call: TRBV28
d_call: TRBD2
j_call: TRBJ2-7
cdr3_aa: CASSHFERGGSYEQYF

v_call: TRBV30
d_call: TRBD1
j_call: TRBJ2-7
cdr3_aa: CALGQRYEQYF

v_call: TRBV2
d_call: -
j_call: TRBJ1-2
cdr3_aa: CASKGRASDTSNYGYTF

v_call: TRBV7-9
d_call: -
j_call: TRBJ1-2
cdr3_aa: CASSSGGYGYTF

v_call: TRBV5-1
d_call: -
j_call: TRBJ1-4
cdr3_aa: CASSLGGGEKLFF

v_call: TRBV4-1
d_call: -
j_call: TRBJ1-1
cdr3_aa: CASSHPSTGSEAFF

v_call: TRBV10-3
d_call: -
j_call: TRBJ2-3
cdr3_aa: CAISEVKPSDTQYF

v_call: TRBV4-2
d_call: -
j_call: TRBJ2-5
cdr3_aa: CASSPRARGETQYF

v_call: TRBV30
d_call: -
j_call: TRBJ1-2
cdr3_aa: CAWKQGGYTF

v_call: TRBV5-1
d_call: -
j_call: TRBJ1-4
cdr3_aa: CASSLSSGNEKLFF

v_call: TRBV6-5
d_call: -
j_call: TRBJ1-2
cdr3_aa: CASSYSGVHGYTF

v_call: TRBV7-9
d_call: -
j_call: TRBJ1-3
cdr3_aa: CASSLNPAASGNTIYF

v_call: TRBV5-1
d_call: TRBD2
j_call: TRBJ2-1
cdr3_aa: CASSLAIAGGVYNEQFF

v_call: TRBV5-1
d_call: -
j_call: TRBJ2-1
cdr3_aa: CASSFVPGTAYNEQFF

v_call: TRBV7-9
d_call: TRBD1
j_call: TRBJ2-7
cdr3_aa: CASSLTGTGSYEQYF

v_call: TRBV7-8
d_call: TRBD1
j_call: TRBJ2-3
cdr3_aa: CASSFGQADTQYF